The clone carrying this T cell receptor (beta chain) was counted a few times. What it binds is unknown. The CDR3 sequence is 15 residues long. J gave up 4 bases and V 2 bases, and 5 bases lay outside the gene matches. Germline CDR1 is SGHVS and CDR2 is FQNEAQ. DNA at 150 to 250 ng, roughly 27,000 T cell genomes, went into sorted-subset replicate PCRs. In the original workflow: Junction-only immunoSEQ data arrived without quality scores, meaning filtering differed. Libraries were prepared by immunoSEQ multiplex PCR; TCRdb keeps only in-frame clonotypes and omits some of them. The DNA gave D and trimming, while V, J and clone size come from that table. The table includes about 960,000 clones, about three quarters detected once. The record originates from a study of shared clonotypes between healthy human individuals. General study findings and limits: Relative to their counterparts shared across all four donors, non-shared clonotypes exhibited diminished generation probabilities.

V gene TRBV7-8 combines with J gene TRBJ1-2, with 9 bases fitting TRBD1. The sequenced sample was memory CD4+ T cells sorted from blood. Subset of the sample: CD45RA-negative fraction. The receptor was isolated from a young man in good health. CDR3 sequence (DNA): TGTGCCAGCAGCTTATCGGGGACAGGGCCCTATGGCTACACCTTC. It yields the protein CASSLSGTGPYGYTF.